This is a list of T cell receptor beta chains from one sample in a study of T-cell reconstitution after alpha-beta-depleted transplantation in children. TCRdb re-called the PCR reads through MiXCR, storing one row per CDR3 protein. The data show a few hundred thousand distinct CDR3 sequences, with about 7% seen just once and about 5.9% held by the top ten. This specimen consisted of PBMCs, obtained before TCRalphabeta/CD19-depleted stem cell transplant. The origin of the receptors is a boy younger than 10 with acute lymphoblastic leukemia, due to receive a stem cell transplant. Both conserved end residues are part of each CDR3. A D gene is named only where the DNA matches it firmly. Clone size appears in some rows only: once, few, many, or a class for an expanded clone.

TRBJ2-3 | TRBV29-1 | many | TRBD2 | TGCAGCGTCCTGGCGGGGGGCCGGGCCGGAACGCAGTATTTT | CSVLAGGRAGTQYF
TRBJ2-5 | TRBV6-2/TRBV6-3 | . | TRBD2 | TGTGCCAGCAACACAGCGGGGACGGCCCAGTACTTC | CASNTAGTAQYF
TRBJ1-5 | TRBV5-1 | . | . | TGCGCCAGCAGCGGCGATGGGAATCAGCCCCAGCATTTT | CASSGDGNQPQHF
TRBJ2-3 | TRBV20-1 | many | . | TGCAGTGCTAGACAAGCGGGTATCACAGATACGCAGTATTTT | CSARQAGITDTQYF
TRBJ2-7 | TRBV6-5 | . | TRBD1 | TGTGCCAGCAGCCCGGGACAGGCATTCTCCTACGAGCAGTACTTC | CASSPGQAFSYEQYF
TRBJ1-1 | TRBV5-1 | . | TRBD1 | TGCGCCAGCAGCAGGGACAGGGGGTACACTGAAGCTTTCTTT | CASSRDRGYTEAFF
TRBJ1-6 | TRBV12-3/TRBV12-4 | many | . | TGTGCCAGCAGTTTGATGGCGAGCTCCTATAATTCACCCCTCCACTTT | CASSLMASSYNSPLHF
TRBJ2-7 | TRBV11-1 | many | TRBD1 | TGTGCCAGCAGTCATAGGACAGGGGAGTCCTACGAGCAGTACTTC | CASSHRTGESYEQYF
TRBJ1-6 | TRBV28 | few | TRBD1 | TGTGCCAGCAGTTGGGCGACAGGGCTTAATTCACCCCTCCACTTT | CASSWATGLNSPLHF
TRBJ2-2 | TRBV12-3/TRBV12-4 | . | . | TGTGCCAGCAAGGCGTTTACCACCGGGGAGCTGTTTTTT | CASKAFTTGELFF
TRBJ2-7 | TRBV7-9 | many | TRBD2 | TGTGCCAGTACCCTAGCGGGGGTTACCTACGAGCAGTACTTC | CASTLAGVTYEQYF
TRBJ2-4 | TRBV29-1 | many | TRBD2 | TGCAGCGTTGAAGATTGGGCTAGCGGAAACATTCAGTACTTC | CSVEDWASGNIQYF
TRBJ2-7 | TRBV6-1 | many | TRBD2 | TGTGCCAGCAGCGGACTAGCGGGAGCGTTATCCTACGAGCAGTACTTC | CASSGLAGALSYEQYF
TRBJ2-3 | TRBV20-1 | . | TRBD1 | TGCAGTGCTAGGCCGGGACAGGGGGTCACAGATACGCAGTATTTT | CSARPGQGVTDTQYF
TRBJ2-1 | TRBV4-3 | many | TRBD1 | TGCGCCAGCAGCCCATCAGGGGGCAGCTACAATGAGCAGTTCTTC | CASSPSGGSYNEQFF
TRBJ2-3 | TRBV27 | few | TRBD1 | TGTGCCAGCACGGACAGGGGATCAGATACGCAGTATTTT | CASTDRGSDTQYF
TRBJ2-3 | TRBV12-3/TRBV12-4 | few | . | TGTGCCAGCTGTTTCTTGGGGGGCGGGGGTCGAGTTTCAGATACGCAGTATTTT | CASCFLGGGGRVSDTQYF
TRBJ1-4 | TRBV5-1 | many | TRBD1 | TGCGCCAGCAGCAGAACCGGGACAGGGGGTGAAAAACTGTTTTTT | CASSRTGTGGEKLFF
TRBJ1-6 | TRBV20-1 | . | . | TGCAGTGCGGCATATGTCCCTATATATAATTCACCCCTCCACTTT | CSAAYVPIYNSPLHF
TRBJ1-4 | TRBV7-2 | many | TRBD1 | TGTGCCAGCAGCTTAGCTCCAGGGGGGACAGGTGTCGGGGATGAAAAACTGTTTTTT | CASSLAPGGTGVGDEKLFF
TRBJ2-7 | TRBV12-3/TRBV12-4 | once | . | TGTGCCAGCAGTCTGAGGACAGCCTACGAGCAGTACTTC | CASSLRTAYEQYF
TRBJ2-1 | TRBV7-2 | many | TRBD1 | TGTGCCAGCAGCTTAGAAGGAGGGACAGGGGTGTTCTTC | CASSLEGGTGVFF
TRBJ2-1 | TRBV13 | many | . | TGTGCCAGCAGCTTACGGCGGGTTGAGGGCAATGAGCAGTTCTTC | CASSLRRVEGNEQFF
TRBJ2-1 | TRBV11-2 | . | TRBD2 | TGTGCCAGCAGCTTGATACTGGCGGGACTAGCGGGAGAGAGGTACAATGAGCAGTTCTTC | CASSLILAGLAGERYNEQFF
TRBJ1-6 | TRBV7-6 | many | . | TGTGCCAGCAGCTACGGAGGATTGGGTTCACCCCTCCACTTT | CASSYGGLGSPLHF
TRBJ2-3 | TRBV20-1 | many | TRBD2 | TGCAGTGCTAGTGGCCTAGCGGGAGGCGGAGATACGCAGTATTTT | CSASGLAGGGDTQYF
TRBJ2-2 | TRBV15 | many | . | TGTGCCACCAGCAGAGATGTGGCAGGGGCCCCCACCGGGGAGCTGTTTTTT | CATSRDVAGAPTGELFF
TRBJ2-3 | TRBV28 | many | . | TGTGCCAGCATCCCGGACACAATCACAGATACGCAGTATTTT | CASIPDTITDTQYF
TRBJ2-7 | TRBV20-1 | . | TRBD1 | TGCAGTGCTAGATCGGTGGACAGGGACACCTACGAGCAGTACTTC | CSARSVDRDTYEQYF